The 20 T cell receptor beta chains in this list originate from one sample, sequenced in a study of human T cells and chemical hapten exposure. Noted time point: pre-sensitization, week 0. This sample's treatment: therapeutic diphenylcyclopropenone sensitization with weekly scalp DPC. TCRdb processed the RACE reads anew with MiXCR; each CDR3 protein has one entry. The top ten hold about 8.2% of the sample, which has around 300,000 distinct CDR3 sequences, about 5.4% seen once. The specimen comprised whole blood, sampled in connection with sensitization to the hapten diphenylcyclopropenone (DPC). These receptors all stem from a woman younger than 30 with alopecia areata. Some clones in this sample may be carry-over from other donors' samples.

There are a few counts of this clonotype. The chain combines TRBV7-2 with TRBJ2-3; perhaps D is TRBD1 or TRBD2 (5 bases each). V was shortened by 5 bases and J by 3 bases, with 21 bases between the two germline ends. This CDR3 has 17 amino acids. Germline CDR1 and CDR2: SGHTA and FQGNSA. The CDR3 bases are TGTGCCAGCAGCGATGACCGGGACGCCCAAGTAACAGATACGCAGTATTTT. Its translation is CASSDDRDAQVTDTQYF.

This clonotype was observed a few times. The chain combines TRBV19 with TRBJ1-2; no clear D. The CDR3 extends over 10 amino acids. Trimming took 11 bases from V and 7 from J, leaving 11 bases between them. CDR1 LNHDA and CDR2 SQIVND come from the germline V gene (reference sequence). Written as DNA, the CDR3 is TGTGCCTCCGGGGAGGCTGGCTACACCTTC. Translation gives CASGEAGYTF. The full variable domain, completed using reference TRBV19 and TRBJ1-2, is DGGITQSPKYLFRKEGQNVTLSCEQNLNHDAMYWYRQDPGQGLRLIYYSQIVNDFQKGDIAEGYSVSREKKESFPLTVTSAQKNPTAFYLCASGEAGYTFGSGTRLTVV.

This clonotype was detected a few times. V usage is TRBV7-9 and J usage is TRBJ1-1; possibly TRBD1 for D (5 bases). The CDR3 sequence is 14 residues long. The V end lost 5 bases, the J end lost 0 bases, and 10 bases lay between the germline ends. Germline CDR1 reads SEHNR; CDR2 reads FQNEAQ (reference sequence). The DNA of the CDR3 is TGTGCCAGCAGCATCGGGGCTTTGAACACTGAAGCTTTCTTT. Protein: CASSIGALNTEAFF.

This clonotype came up a few times. The genes are TRBV7-9 and TRBJ1-5, with D maybe TRBD1 (5 bases). The CDR3 totals 15 residues. The germline gives CDR1 SEHNR, CDR2 FQNEAQ (reference sequence). The ends were cut back, 4 bases at V and 3 bases at J, with 13 bases in the middle. The CDR3 spells CASSSGGHDNQPQHF. CDR3 bases: TGTGCCAGCAGCTCAGGTGGACACGACAATCAGCCCCAGCATTTT.

Note on this clonotype: Likely a read error: the CDR3 ends without its conserved phenylalanine or tryptophan. The V gene is TRBV6-2 or TRBV6-3, the J gene TRBJ2-1, with D possibly TRBD2 on 5 matching bases. The germline V gene has CDR1 MNHEY and CDR2 SVGEGT. The length of the CDR3 is 13 residues. Trimming shortened V by 7 bases and J by 10 bases, and 17 bases separated the two germline ends. The DNA of the CDR3 is TGTGCCAGCACCGACCGCTGGTCGGGGGAGCAGTTCCTC. This sequence encodes CASTDRWSGEQFL.

The chain joins TRBV29-1 to TRBJ2-3; 11 nucleotides agree with TRBD2. This CDR3 has 14 residues. The V gene end was trimmed by 2 bases and the J gene end by 7 bases; junction bases not matched to a gene: 5. The germline V gene has CDR1 SQVTM and CDR2 ANQGSEA. The CDR3 DNA reads TGCAGCGTTGAACGTAGCGGGGGGGCCTATACGCAGTATTTT. This gives the protein CSVERSGGAYTQYF.

In this sample, this clonotype turned up a few times. The V gene is TRBV11-2, the J gene TRBJ1-6, with TRBD1 matching 8 bases. V was clipped by 5 bases and J by 1 base; unmatched bases: 4. Germline-derived CDR1 and CDR2 are SGHAT and FQNNGV. This CDR3 spans 16 amino acids. This CDR3 reads CASSIGQGSYNSPLHF. The DNA for the CDR3 is TGTGCCAGCAGCATTGGACAGGGATCCTATAATTCACCCCTCCACTTT.

This clonotype appeared many times. The chain couples TRBV7-9 to TRBJ2-5, with D perhaps TRBD2 (6 bases). Trimming took 5 bases from V and 4 from J, leaving 11 bases between them. CDR1 is SEHNR, CDR2 FQNEAQ, per germline (reference sequence). The CDR3 extends over 13 amino acids. CDR3 amino acids: CASSPSGGETQYF. CDR3 DNA sequence: TGTGCCAGCAGCCCGTCCGGGGGAGAGACCCAGTACTTC. The whole variable domain, filled in from reference TRBV7-9 and TRBJ2-5, reads DTGVSQNPRHKITKRGQNVTFRCDPISEHNRLYWYRQTLGQGPEFLTYFQNEAQLEKSRLLSDRFSAERPKGSFSTLEIQRTEQGDSAMYLCASSPSGGETQYFGPGTRLLVL.

The chain joins TRBV20-1 to TRBJ1-5; D is ambiguous. The CDR3 extends over 13 amino acids. The germline V gene encodes CDR1 DFQATT and CDR2 SNEGSKA (reference sequence). The CDR3 spells CRGHRNSNQPQHF. In DNA, the CDR3 is TGCAGGGGTCACAGAAATAGCAATCAGCCCCAGCATTTT.

This clonotype was seen a few times. This sequence joins TRBV14 and TRBJ2-7; D is possibly TRBD1 (6 bases). Germline CDR1 and CDR2: SGHDN and FVKESK. This CDR3 region has 17 residues. V gave up 2 bases and J gave up 3 bases, with 20 bases separating them. DNA of the CDR3: TGTGCCAGCAGCCAACTCCCGGGACAACAAGGGAGCTACGAGCAGTACTTC. Protein product: CASSQLPGQQGSYEQYF. Full variable domain (remainder filled in from reference TRBV14 and TRBJ2-7): EAGVTQFPSHSVIEKGQTVTLRCDPISGHDNLYWYRRVMGKEIKFLLHFVKESKQDESGMPNNRFLAERTGGTYSTLKVQPAELEDSGVYFCASSQLPGQQGSYEQYFGPGTRLTVT.

This clonotype occurred many times. J is TRBJ2-3 and V is TRBV20-1; the match to TRBD2 covers 9 bases. The V gene's germline CDR1 is DFQATT and CDR2 SNEGSKA (reference sequence). The CDR3 has 15 residues. V was pared by 5 bases and J by 2 bases, with 8 bases of the junction left unmatched. CDR3 region: CSAYYSGGDTDTQYF. CDR3 nucleotide sequence: TGCAGTGCTTATTATAGCGGGGGAGACACAGATACGCAGTATTTT.

This clonotype was counted many times. This chain links TRBV6-2 or TRBV6-3 with TRBJ2-3, with D uncertain. Trimming pared 5 bases from V and 6 bases from J, leaving 12 bases between. Germline V CDR1 and CDR2: MNHEY, SVGEGT. The CDR3 has 13 amino acids. CDR3 sequence reads: CASSLHEKDTQYF. The CDR3 region has the DNA TGTGCCAGCAGTCTACACGAGAAGGATACGCAGTATTTT.

The rearrangement links TRBV27 to TRBJ1-3; no firm D call. This CDR3 region has 15 residues. From germline, CDR1 is MNHEY and CDR2 SMNVEV (reference sequence). Trimming stripped 2 bases from V and 0 bases from J, with 8 bases between. The CDR3 sequence is CASSLQDTSGNTIYF. For the CDR3, the DNA is TGTGCCAGCAGTTTACAAGACACCTCTGGAAACACCATATATTTT.

There are a few counts of this clonotype. The chain couples TRBV12-3 or TRBV12-4 to TRBJ2-1; D gene unclear. The CDR3 has 16 amino acids. Trimming cost V 3 bases and J 0 bases, with 12 bases left between them. CDR3 nucleotide sequence: TGTGCCAGCAGTTTCCTGTTTGGGCGCTCCTACAATGAGCAGTTCTTC. This encodes CASSFLFGRSYNEQFF.

Many counts were recorded for this clonotype. J is TRBJ2-2 and V is TRBV9; 10 bases align to TRBD1. The CDR3 totals 16 residues. V gave up 4 bases and J gave up 5 bases; unmatched junction bases: 8. Looked up from germline, CDR1 is SGDLS and CDR2 is YYNGEE. As DNA, the CDR3 is TGTGCCAGCAGCCCAAGGACAGGGGGAGGGACCGGGGAGCTGTTTTTT. This gives the protein CASSPRTGGGTGELFF.

V is TRBV7-9 and J is TRBJ2-3; no reliable D call. The CDR3 sequence is 14 residues long. Germline V lookup: CDR1 SEHNR, CDR2 FQNEAQ (reference sequence). V gave up 3 bases and J gave up 2 bases, with 9 bases separating them. CDR3 in DNA: TGTGCCAGCAGCTTTATCCAATCCACAGATACGCAGTATTTT. Translating it yields CASSFIQSTDTQYF.

Only a few counts were recorded for this clonotype. The chain combines TRBV20-1 with TRBJ2-1, with D perhaps matching TRBD1 (6 bases). The germline gives CDR1 DFQATT, CDR2 SNEGSKA (reference sequence). Trimming removed 6 bases from V and 8 bases from J, with 11 bases in between. The CDR3 length is 11 residues. The CDR3 is CSARDNYEQFF. The CDR3 DNA reads TGCAGTGCCAGGGACAACTATGAGCAGTTCTTC.

This clonotype was seen many times. V and J are TRBV6-5 and TRBJ1-6; 8 bases match TRBD1. Germline V gene data show CDR1 as MNHEY and CDR2 as SVGAGI. J gave up 7 bases and V 2 bases, and 4 bases lay outside the gene matches. The CDR3 consists of 15 residues. The DNA for the CDR3 is TGTGCCAGCAGTTACCGCCGGGACAGGAATTCACCCCTCCACTTT. It encodes CASSYRRDRNSPLHF.

This clonotype was recorded many times. This chain uses TRBV29-1 with TRBJ1-1; 9 bases align to TRBD1. The CDR3 has 17 residues. Germline V gives CDR1 SQVTM, CDR2 ANQGSEA. V dropped 3 bases and J dropped 4; count of bases not matched to a gene: 15. The chain's CDR3 is CSVDMSDRGTTGTEAFF. The CDR3 DNA is TGCAGCGTTGATATGTCTGACAGGGGGACAACCGGCACTGAAGCTTTCTTT.

This clonotype was counted between two and nine times. The CDR3 DNA reads TGCAGTGCTAGAGAACTAGCGGGAGATACGCAGTATTTT. Encoded protein: CSARELAGDTQYF. This chain joins TRBV20-1 and TRBJ2-3, with TRBD2 matching 9 bases. This CDR3 region has 13 residues. V dropped 0 bases and J dropped 5; count of bases not matched to a gene: 0. Germline CDR1 reads DFQATT; CDR2 reads SNEGSKA (reference sequence).